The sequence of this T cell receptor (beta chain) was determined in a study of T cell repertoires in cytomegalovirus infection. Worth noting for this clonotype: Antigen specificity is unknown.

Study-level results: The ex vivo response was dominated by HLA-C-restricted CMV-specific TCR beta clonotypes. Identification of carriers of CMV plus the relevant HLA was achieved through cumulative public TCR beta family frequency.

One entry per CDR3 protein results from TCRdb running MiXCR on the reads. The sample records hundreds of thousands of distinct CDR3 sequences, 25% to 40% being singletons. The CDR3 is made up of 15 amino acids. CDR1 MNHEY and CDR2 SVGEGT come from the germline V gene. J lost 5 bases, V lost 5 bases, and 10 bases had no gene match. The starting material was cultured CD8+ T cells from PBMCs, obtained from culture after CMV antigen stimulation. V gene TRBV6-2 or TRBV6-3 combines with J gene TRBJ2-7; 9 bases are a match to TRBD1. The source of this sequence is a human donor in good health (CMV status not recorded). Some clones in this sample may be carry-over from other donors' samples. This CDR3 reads CASSGTGSGRNEQYF. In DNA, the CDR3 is TGTGCCAGCAGTGGGACAGGGTCCGGAAGAAACGAGCAGTACTTC.